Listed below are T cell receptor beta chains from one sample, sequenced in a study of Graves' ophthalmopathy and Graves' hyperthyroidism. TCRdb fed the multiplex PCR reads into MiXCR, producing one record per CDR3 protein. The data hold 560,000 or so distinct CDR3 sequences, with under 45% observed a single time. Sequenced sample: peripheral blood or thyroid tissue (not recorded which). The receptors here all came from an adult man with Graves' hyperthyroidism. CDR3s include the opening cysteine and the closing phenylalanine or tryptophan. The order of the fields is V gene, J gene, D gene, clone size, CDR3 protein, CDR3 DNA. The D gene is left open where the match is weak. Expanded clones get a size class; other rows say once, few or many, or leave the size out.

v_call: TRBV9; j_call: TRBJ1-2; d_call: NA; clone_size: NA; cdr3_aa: CASSRPSPGLGNGDYGYTF; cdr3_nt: TGTGCCAGCAGCCGACCTTCACCGGGACTGGGCAATGGTGACTATGGCTACACCTTC
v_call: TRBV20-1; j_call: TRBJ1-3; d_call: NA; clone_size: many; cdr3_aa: CSATGTRISGNTIYF; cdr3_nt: TGCAGTGCCACCGGGACACGGATATCTGGAAACACCATATATTTT
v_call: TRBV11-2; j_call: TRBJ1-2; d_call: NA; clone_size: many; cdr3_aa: CASSLIQGLGYTF; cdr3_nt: TGTGCCAGCAGCTTAATCCAGGGGTTGGGCTACACCTTC
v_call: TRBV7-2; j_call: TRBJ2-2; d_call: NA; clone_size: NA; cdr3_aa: CASSSPRRGWYTGELFF; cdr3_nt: TGTGCCAGCAGCTCCCCTCGGCGGGGCTGGTACACCGGGGAGCTGTTTTTT
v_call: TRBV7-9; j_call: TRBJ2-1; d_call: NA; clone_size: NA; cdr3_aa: CASSLGGSAEQFF; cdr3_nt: TGTGCCAGCAGCCTCGGTGGTAGCGCTGAGCAGTTCTTC
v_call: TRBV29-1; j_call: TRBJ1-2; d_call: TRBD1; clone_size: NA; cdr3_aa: CSVTWGQGTHGYTF; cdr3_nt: TGCAGCGTGACTTGGGGACAGGGTACCCATGGCTACACCTTC
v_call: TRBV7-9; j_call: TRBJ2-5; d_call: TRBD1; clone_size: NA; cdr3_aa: CASSPGTGVRTQYF; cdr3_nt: TGTGCCAGCAGCCCTGGGACAGGGGTTAGGACCCAGTACTTC
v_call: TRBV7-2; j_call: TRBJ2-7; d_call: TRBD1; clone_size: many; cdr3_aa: CASSFPDRGLYEQYF; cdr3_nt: TGTGCCAGCAGCTTCCCCGACAGGGGGCTTTACGAGCAGTACTTC
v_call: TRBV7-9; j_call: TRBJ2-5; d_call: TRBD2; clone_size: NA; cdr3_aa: CASSRLAGALKTQYF; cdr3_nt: TGTGCCAGCAGCCGTCTAGCGGGGGCGTTAAAGACCCAGTACTTC
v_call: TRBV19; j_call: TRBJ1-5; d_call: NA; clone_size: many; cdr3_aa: CASSTGGAGQQPQHF; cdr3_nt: TGTGCCAGTAGTACCGGGGGGGCAGGACAACAGCCCCAGCATTTT
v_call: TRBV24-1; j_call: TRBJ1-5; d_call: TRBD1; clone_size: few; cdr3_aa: CASSLSTDRTQPQHF; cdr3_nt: TGTGCCAGCAGTTTATCTACGGACAGGACTCAGCCCCAGCATTTT
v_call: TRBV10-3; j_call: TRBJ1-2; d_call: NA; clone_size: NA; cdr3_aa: CASSYAPRAGYTF; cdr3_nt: TGTGCCAGCAGTTACGCCCCCAGGGCTGGCTACACCTTC
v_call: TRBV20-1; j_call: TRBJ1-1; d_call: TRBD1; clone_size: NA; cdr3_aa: CSASQQGANTEAFF; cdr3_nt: TGCAGTGCTAGTCAACAGGGGGCCAACACTGAAGCTTTCTTT
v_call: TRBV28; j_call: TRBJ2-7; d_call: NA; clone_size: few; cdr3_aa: CASSAPRGFEQYF; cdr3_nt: TGTGCCAGCAGTGCCCCCCGGGGTTTCGAGCAGTACTTC
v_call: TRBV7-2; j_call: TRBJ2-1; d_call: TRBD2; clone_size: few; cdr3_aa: CASSWSGSNEQFF; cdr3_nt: TGTGCCAGCAGCTGGAGCGGGAGTAATGAGCAGTTCTTC
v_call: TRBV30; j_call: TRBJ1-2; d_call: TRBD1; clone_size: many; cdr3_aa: CAWSVQDRELQGYTF; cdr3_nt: TGTGCCTGGAGTGTACAGGACAGGGAACTTCAAGGCTACACCTTC
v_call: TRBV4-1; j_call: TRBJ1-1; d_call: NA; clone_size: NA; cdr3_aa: CASSQGSGQSTEAFF; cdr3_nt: TGCGCCAGCAGCCAAGGGTCAGGGCAGTCCACTGAAGCTTTCTTT
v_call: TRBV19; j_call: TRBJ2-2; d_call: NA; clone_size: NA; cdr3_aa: CASSILTKGELFF; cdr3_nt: TGTGCCAGTAGTATTCTGACTAAAGGGGAGCTGTTTTTT
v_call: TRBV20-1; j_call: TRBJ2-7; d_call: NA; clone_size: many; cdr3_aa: CSASRAGDYYEQYF; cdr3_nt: TGCAGTGCTAGCCGGGCAGGGGATTACTACGAGCAGTACTTC
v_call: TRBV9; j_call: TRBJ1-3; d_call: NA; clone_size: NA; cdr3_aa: CASSVGQVLSGNTIYF; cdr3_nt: TGTGCCAGCAGCGTAGGACAGGTTCTATCTGGAAACACCATATATTTT
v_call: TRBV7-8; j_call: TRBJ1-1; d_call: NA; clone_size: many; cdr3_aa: CASSTWTAAETEAFF; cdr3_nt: TGTGCCAGCAGCACTTGGACCGCGGCGGAAACTGAAGCTTTCTTT
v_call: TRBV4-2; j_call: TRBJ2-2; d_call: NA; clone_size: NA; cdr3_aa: CASTLRGTGVLRTGELFF; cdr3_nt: TGTGCCAGCACCCTCAGAGGGACGGGAGTTTTAAGGACCGGGGAGCTGTTTTTT
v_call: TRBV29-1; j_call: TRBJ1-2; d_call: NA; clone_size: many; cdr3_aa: CSVERQGTAGYTF; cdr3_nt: TGCAGCGTTGAGAGGCAGGGGACGGCGGGCTACACCTTC
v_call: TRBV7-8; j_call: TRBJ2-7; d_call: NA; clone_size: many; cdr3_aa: CASSLEPQPDEQYF; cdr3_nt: TGTGCCAGCAGCTTAGAACCCCAGCCAGACGAGCAGTACTTC
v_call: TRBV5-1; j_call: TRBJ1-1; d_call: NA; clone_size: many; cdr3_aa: CASSLDTGGGEAFF; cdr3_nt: TGCGCCAGCAGCTTGGACACGGGGGGCGGTGAAGCTTTCTTT
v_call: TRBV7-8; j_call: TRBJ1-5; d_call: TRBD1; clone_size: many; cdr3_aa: CASSPRDSPSNQPQHF; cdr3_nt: TGTGCCAGCAGCCCCCGGGACAGTCCTAGCAATCAGCCCCAGCATTTT
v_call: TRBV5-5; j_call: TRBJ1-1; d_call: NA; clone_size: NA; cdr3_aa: CASSLVSGAKTEAFF; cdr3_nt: TGTGCCAGCAGCTTGGTGAGTGGGGCAAAGACTGAAGCTTTCTTT
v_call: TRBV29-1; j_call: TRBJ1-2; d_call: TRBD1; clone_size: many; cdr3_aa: CSVPDRFNYGYTF; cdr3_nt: TGCAGCGTTCCGGACAGGTTTAACTATGGCTACACCTTC
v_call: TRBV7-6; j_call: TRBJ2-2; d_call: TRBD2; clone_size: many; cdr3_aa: CASSTGLAGRIGPGELFF; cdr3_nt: TGTGCCAGCAGCACGGGACTAGCGGGACGGATTGGACCCGGGGAGCTGTTTTTT
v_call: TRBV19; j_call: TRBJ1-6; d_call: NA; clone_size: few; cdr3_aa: CASSIEAASAVDSPLHF; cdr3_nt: TGTGCCAGTAGTATAGAGGCCGCCTCCGCGGTGGATTCACCCCTCCACTTT
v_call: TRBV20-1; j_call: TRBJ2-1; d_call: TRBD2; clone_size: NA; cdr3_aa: CSARLAGDGTLNEQFF; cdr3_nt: TGCAGTGCTAGACTAGCGGGAGATGGGACATTGAATGAGCAGTTCTTC
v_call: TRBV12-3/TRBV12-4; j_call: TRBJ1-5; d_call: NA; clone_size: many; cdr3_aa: CASSLGMGQPQHF; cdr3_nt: TGTGCCAGCAGTTTGGGGATGGGTCAGCCCCAGCATTTT